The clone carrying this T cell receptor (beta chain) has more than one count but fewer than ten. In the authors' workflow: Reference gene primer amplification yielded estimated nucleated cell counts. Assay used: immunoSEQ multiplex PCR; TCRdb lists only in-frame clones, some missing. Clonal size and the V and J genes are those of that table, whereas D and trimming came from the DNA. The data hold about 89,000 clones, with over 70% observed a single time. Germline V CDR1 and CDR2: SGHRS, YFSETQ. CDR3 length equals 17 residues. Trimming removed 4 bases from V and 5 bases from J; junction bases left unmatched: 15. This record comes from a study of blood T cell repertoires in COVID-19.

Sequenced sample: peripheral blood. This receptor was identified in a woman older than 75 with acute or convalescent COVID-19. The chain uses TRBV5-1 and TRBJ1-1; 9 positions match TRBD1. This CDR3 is CASSPGWTGARGTEAFF. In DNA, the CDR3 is TGCGCCAGCAGCCCAGGCTGGACAGGGGCAAGGGGGACTGAAGCTTTCTTT. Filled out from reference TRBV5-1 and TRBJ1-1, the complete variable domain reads KAGVTQTPRYLIKTRGQQVTLSCSPISGHRSVSWYQQTPGQGLQFLFEYFSETQRNKGNFPGRFSGRQFSNSRSEMNVSTLELGDSALYLCASSPGWTGARGTEAFFGQGTRLTVV.